This TCR beta chain came from a study of blood T cell repertoires in COVID-19. Study details: There were acute and convalescent COVID-19 samples, and they came from the United States, Italy and Spain. In each case, the material was cDNA or gDNA derived from T cells, B-cell-depleted T cells, or PBMCs.

Sequencing was performed with immunoSEQ multiplex PCR; in TCRdb, only in-frame clones are kept and a portion is missing. The table records more than 140,000 clones, just over 85% of them present only once. The germline gives CDR1 KGHDR, CDR2 SFDVKD. CDR3 length: 16 amino acids. V gave up 4 bases and J gave up 4 bases; unmatched junction bases: 10. The source material was peripheral blood. This clonotype originated in a woman in her fifties or sixties with acute or convalescent COVID-19. The V call is TRBV24-1, the J call TRBJ2-3; TRBD1 matches at 7 bases. The CDR3 sequence is CATSDSRQGGPDTQYF. CDR3 DNA sequence: TGTGCCACCAGTGACTCTAGACAGGGTGGTCCAGATACGCAGTATTTT.